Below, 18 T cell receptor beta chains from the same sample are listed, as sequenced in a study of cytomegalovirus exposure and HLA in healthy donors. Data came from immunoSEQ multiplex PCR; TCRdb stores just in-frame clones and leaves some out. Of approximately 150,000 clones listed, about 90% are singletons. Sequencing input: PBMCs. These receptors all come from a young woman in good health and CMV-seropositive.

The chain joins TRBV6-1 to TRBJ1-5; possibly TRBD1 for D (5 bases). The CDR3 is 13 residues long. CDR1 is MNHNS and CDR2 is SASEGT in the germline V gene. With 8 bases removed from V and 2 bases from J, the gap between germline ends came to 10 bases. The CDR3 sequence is CASETGGNQPQHF. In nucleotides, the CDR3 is TGTGCCAGCGAGACGGGGGGCAATCAGCCCCAGCATTTT.

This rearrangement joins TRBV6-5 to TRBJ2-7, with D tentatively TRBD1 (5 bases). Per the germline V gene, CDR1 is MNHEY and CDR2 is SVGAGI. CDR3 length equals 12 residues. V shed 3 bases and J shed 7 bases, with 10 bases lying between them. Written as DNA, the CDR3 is TGTGCCAGCAGTTATGGAGCAGGGGAGCAGTACTTC. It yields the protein CASSYGAGEQYF.

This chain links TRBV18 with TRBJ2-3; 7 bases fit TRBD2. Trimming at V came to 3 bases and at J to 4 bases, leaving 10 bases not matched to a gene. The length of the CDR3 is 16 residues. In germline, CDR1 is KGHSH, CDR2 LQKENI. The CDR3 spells CASSPPLRAGSDTQYF. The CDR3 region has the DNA TGTGCCAGCTCACCGCCGTTGAGAGCGGGGTCAGATACGCAGTATTTT.

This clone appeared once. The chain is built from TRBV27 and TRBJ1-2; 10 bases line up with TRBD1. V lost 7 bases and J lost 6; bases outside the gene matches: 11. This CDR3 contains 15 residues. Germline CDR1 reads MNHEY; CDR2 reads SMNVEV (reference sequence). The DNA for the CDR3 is TGTGCCAGCACCCTTACTGGGACAGGGGAGGATGGCTACACCTTC. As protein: CASTLTGTGEDGYTF.

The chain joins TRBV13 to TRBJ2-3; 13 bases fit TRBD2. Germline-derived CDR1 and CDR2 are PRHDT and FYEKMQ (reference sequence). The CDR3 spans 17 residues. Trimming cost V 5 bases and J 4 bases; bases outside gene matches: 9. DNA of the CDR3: TGTGCCAGCAGCAAAGGACTAGCGGGAGAAAGTGCAGATACGCAGTATTTT. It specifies CASSKGLAGESADTQYF.

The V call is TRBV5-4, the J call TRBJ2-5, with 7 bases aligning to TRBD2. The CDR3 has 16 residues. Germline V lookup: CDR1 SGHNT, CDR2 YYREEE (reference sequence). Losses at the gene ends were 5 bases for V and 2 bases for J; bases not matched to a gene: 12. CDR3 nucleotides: TGTGCCAGCAGTATCGGAGCGGGGCGGCAGCAAGAGACCCAGTACTTC. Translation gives CASSIGAGRQQETQYF.

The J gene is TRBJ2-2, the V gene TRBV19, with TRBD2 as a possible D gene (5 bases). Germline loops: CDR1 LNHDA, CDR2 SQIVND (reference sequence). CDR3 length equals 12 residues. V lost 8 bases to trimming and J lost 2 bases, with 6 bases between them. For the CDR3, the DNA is TGTGCCAGTGGACTCAACACCGGGGAGCTGTTTTTT. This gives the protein CASGLNTGELFF.

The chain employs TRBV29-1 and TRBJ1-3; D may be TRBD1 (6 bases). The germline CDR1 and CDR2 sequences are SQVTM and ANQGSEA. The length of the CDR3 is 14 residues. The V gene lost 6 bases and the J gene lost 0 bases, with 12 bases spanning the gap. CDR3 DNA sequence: TGCAGCGTGCGAGACAGGAGCTCTGGAAACACCATATATTTT. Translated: CSVRDRSSGNTIYF.

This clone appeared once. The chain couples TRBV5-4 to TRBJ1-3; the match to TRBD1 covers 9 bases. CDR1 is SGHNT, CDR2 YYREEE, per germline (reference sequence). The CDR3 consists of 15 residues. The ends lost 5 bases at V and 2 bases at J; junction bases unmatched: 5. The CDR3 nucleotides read TGTGCCAGCAGTCAACAGGGGGCGCCTGGAAACACCATATATTTT. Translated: CASSQQGAPGNTIYF.

CDR3 sequence: CASSPVAGVETQYF. For the CDR3, the DNA is TGTGCCAGCTCACCAGTAGCGGGGGTAGAGACCCAGTACTTC. The chain links TRBV18 to TRBJ2-5; 9 bases fit TRBD2. The CDR3 spans 14 residues. Germline trimming cut 2 bases from V and 4 bases from J; bases unmatched to any gene: 2. The germline V gene encodes CDR1 KGHSH and CDR2 LQKENI.

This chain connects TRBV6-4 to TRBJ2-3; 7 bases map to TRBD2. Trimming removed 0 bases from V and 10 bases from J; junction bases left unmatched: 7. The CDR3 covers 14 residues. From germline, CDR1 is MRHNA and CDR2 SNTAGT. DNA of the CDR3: TGTGCCAGCAGTGACTCGAAGGCTAGCGGAGCGCAGTATTTT. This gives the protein CASSDSKASGAQYF.

The CDR3 DNA is TGTGCCAGCAGCGTAGAGGGACAGGGAGACGAGCAGTACTTC. Its protein product is CASSVEGQGDEQYF. The chain recombines TRBV9 with TRBJ2-7, with 9 bases aligning to TRBD1. The CDR3 sequence is 14 residues long. Losses at the gene ends were 0 bases for V and 5 bases for J; bases not matched to a gene: 3. Germline V gene lookup returns CDR1 SGDLS and CDR2 YYNGEE.

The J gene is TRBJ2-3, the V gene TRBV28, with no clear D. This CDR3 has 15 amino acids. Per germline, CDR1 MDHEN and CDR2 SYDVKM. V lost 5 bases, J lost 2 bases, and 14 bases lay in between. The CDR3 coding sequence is TGTGCCAGCAGTCAAAGCTTCTGGTCCACAGATACGCAGTATTTT. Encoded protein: CASSQSFWSTDTQYF.

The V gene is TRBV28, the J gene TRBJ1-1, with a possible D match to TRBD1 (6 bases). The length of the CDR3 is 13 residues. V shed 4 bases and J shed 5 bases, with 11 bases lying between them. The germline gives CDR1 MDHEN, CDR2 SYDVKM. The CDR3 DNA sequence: TGTGCCAGCAGTTCCCCAGGGGAGACTGAAGCTTTCTTT. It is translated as CASSSPGETEAFF.

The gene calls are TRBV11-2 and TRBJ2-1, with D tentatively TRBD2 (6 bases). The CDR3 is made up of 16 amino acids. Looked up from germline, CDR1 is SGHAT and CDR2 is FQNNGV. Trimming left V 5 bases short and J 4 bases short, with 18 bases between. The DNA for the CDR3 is TGTGCCAGCAGCCCCATTGGCGGGCGGGGTTACAATGAGCAGTTCTTC. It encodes CASSPIGGRGYNEQFF.

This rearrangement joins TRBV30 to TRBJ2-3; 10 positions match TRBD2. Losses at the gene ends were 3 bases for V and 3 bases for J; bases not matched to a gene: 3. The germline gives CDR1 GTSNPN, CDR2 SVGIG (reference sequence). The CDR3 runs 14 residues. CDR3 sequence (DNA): TGTGCCTGGAGGGGAGCGGGGGGGACAGATACGCAGTATTTT. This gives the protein CAWRGAGGTDTQYF.

The CDR3 region is CASSLGQAPSYEQYF. Here the CDR3 DNA reads TGTGCCAGCAGCTTGGGGCAGGCCCCTTCCTACGAGCAGTACTTC. The J gene is TRBJ2-7, the V gene TRBV5-6; D unresolved. Trimming stripped 0 bases from V and 1 base from J, with 11 bases between. Germline V CDR1 and CDR2: SGHDT, YYEEEE. This CDR3 comprises 15 residues.

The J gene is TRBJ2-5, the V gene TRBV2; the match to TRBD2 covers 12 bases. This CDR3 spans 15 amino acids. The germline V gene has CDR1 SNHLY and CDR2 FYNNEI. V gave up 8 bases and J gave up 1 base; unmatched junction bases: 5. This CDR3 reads CASALTSGSQETQYF. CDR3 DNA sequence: TGTGCCAGCGCCTTGACTAGCGGGAGCCAAGAGACCCAGTACTTC.